Sequencing of this TCR beta chain was carried out in a study of T-cell reconstitution after alpha-beta-depleted transplantation in children listed by TCRdb under 2016. Turning to the overall study: Using TCR repertoire profiling, the study followed T-cell immune reconstitution in a quantitative way in children after TCRalphabeta/CD19-depleted allogeneic hematopoietic cell transplantation.

Paper-wide results and their limitations: In some patients, the high TCRbeta diversity seen at day 60 was put down to recipient T cells and intrathymic progenitors that had survived conditioning. About two months after transplant, the apparently early recovery of alphabetaT-cell counts reportedly depended on just several hundred clones that had expanded rapidly and came from non-depleted graft cells. Over subsequent months, a decline in hyperexpanded clone frequencies was noted, and after one year, T-cell counts and TCRbeta diversity were mostly ascribed to newly produced T cells.

Libraries were prepared through PCR. The run used an Illumina HiSeq 2500. TCR libraries were prepared with molecular barcoding, using unique molecular identifiers to normalize TCRbeta repertoire quantification. TCRdb reanalyzed the raw reads on its own, using fastp at Q25 for trimming and MiXCR for clone calling, and kept in-frame beta chains. Every distinct CDR3 protein forms one entry, paired with its most common genes and DNA. The sample table lists under 70,000 distinct CDR3 sequences, roughly 10% of them with a count of one. The top ten clones comprise roughly 13% of the sample. In the paper's terms, the treatment or condition label means: allogeneic hematopoietic cell transplantation with graft depleted of TCRalphabeta T cells and CD19 B cells. Transplant recipients were children who received TCRalphabeta/CD19-depleted allogeneic hematopoietic cell grafts. For CDR1 and CDR2, the germline V gene lists MGHDK and SYGVNS. Relative to germline, V is 5 bases shorter and J is 5 bases shorter, with 8 bases between their ends. Spanning cysteine to phenylalanine, the CDR3 consists of 12 amino acids. Just the 36-base CDR3 DNA is kept, in frame starting at base 1.

This clonotype was observed at least ten times. Its antigen has not been determined. Base qualities were left out, and no much larger clone turns up one base away. The sample in question was PBMCs, obtained before TCRalphabeta/CD19-depleted stem cell transplant. This receptor was taken from a boy between 10 and 17 years old with acute myeloid leukemia, due to receive a stem cell transplant. The V and J segments used are TRBV25-1 and TRBJ2-3; the D gene identity is not certain. The CDR3 here reads CASSSGVDTQYF. The bases read TGTGCCAGCAGTTCAGGAGTAGATACGCAGTATTTT.